The present TCR beta chain was sequenced within a study of shared clonotypes between healthy human individuals. V lost 0 bases, J lost 7 bases, and 16 bases lay in between. Germline CDR1 reads LNHNV; CDR2 reads YYDKDF (reference sequence). The CDR3 consists of 16 residues. With regard to this clone: Its antigen is unidentified.

Points from the study as a whole: Generally, estimated richness proved larger in naive subsets than it did in memory subsets.

For each subset, genomic DNA was distributed in equal portions over several immunoSEQ plates. The assay was immunoSEQ multiplex PCR, and TCRdb's table has in-frame clones only and misses some. The repertoire consists of about 2,200,000 clones, with 85% to 95% occurring once and the leading ten covering around 1.7%. The naive CD8 subset, CD45RO-negative cells positively selected for CCR7, excluded terminally differentiated effector memory CD45RA+ cells. Donation came from healthy HIV-negative adults that had no recent acute infections or vaccinations. The chain joins TRBV15 to TRBJ2-1; D possibly corresponds to TRBD1 (6 bases). This TCR derives from a young man in good health. Some clones in this sample may be carry-over from other donors' samples. The specimen was naive CD8+ T cells from PBMCs. The CDR3 protein is CATSRDNTGMWNEQFF. DNA of the CDR3: TGTGCCACCAGCAGAGATAACACAGGGATGTGGAATGAGCAGTTCTTC.